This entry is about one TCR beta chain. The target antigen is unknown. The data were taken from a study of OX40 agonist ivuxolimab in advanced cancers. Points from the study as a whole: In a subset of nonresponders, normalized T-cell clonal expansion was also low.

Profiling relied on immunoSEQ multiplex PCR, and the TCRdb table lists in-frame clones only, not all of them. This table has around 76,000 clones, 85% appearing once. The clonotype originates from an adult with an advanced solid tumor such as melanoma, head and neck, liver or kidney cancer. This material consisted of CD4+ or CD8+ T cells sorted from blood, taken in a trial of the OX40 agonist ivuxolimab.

CDR3 loop: CASRRQGAVTEAFF. Here the CDR3 DNA reads TGTGCCAGCAGGCGACAGGGGGCGGTCACTGAAGCTTTCTTT. This chain connects TRBV6-5 to TRBJ1-1, with 10 bases fitting TRBD1. CDR3 size: 14 residues. CDR1 and CDR2 from the germline V gene are MNHEY and SVGAGI. Trimming cost V 6 bases and J 4 bases; bases outside gene matches: 5.